This T cell receptor (beta chain) was found in a study of read filtering for tumor transcriptome and immune sequencing. Study-wide context: Among patients, some 17 were male and more than 12 female, aged roughly 45 to 90 (mean around 66).

Germline-derived CDR1 and CDR2 are SGHVS and FQNEAQ. The V end lost 5 bases, the J end lost 1 base, and 14 bases lay between the germline ends. This CDR3 has 16 amino acids. This library used around 400 ng RNA and molecular barcoded adaptors spanning alpha/delta and beta/gamma chains. TCRdb recomputed calls from the reads with MiXCR, one row per CDR3 protein. This sample has roughly 59,000 distinct CDR3 sequences, with approximately 18% found just once. At least ten counts were recorded for this clonotype. The gene calls are TRBV7-8 and TRBJ2-2, with D uncertain. The clonotype originates from a donor aged 40 or over with multiple myeloma. The source material was a population of CD138-negative cells sorted from bone marrow. CDR3 nucleotides: TGTGCCAGCAGCCTAGAAACGGCCAGGAACACCGGGGAGCTGTTTTTT. The encoded protein is CASSLETARNTGELFF.